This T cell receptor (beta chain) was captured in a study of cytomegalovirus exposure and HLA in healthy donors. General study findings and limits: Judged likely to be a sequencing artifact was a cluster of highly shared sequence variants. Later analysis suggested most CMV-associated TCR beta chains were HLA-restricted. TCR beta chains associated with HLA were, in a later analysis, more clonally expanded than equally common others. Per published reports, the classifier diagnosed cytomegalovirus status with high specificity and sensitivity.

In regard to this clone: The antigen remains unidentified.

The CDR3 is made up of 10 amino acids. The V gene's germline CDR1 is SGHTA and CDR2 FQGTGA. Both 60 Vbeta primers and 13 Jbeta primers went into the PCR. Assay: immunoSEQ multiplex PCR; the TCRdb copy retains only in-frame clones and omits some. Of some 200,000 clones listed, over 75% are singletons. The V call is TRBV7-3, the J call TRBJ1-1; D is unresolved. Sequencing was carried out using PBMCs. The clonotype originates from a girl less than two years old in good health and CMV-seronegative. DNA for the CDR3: TGTGGCCCCGGGAACACTGAAGCTTTCTTT. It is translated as CGPGNTEAFF.